A selection of T cell receptor beta chains follows, all from one sample in a study of regulatory T cells in long-lasting Graves disease. TCRdb ran MiXCR on the multiplex PCR reads and lists one entry per CDR3 protein. The table shows more than 300,000 distinct CDR3 sequences, with around 15% occurring only once. These data are also associated with another study on T cells in Graves' hyperthyroidism and ophthalmopathy.

Specimen: peripheral blood mononuclear cells (PBMCs), collected at new diagnosis, from a patient treated with antithyroid drugs. These receptors originate from a young woman with Graves disease. CDR3s include the opening cysteine and the closing phenylalanine or tryptophan. D genes are given only for firm matches. Where a row states a size, it is once, few, many or the class of an expanded clone; other rows omit it.

d_gene | j_gene | v_gene | abundance | CDR3aa | CDR3nt
NA | TRBJ2-3 | TRBV9 | many | CASSGDGDTQYF | TGTGCCAGCAGCGGGGACGGAGATACGCAGTATTTT
TRBD1 | TRBJ2-1 | TRBV19 | many | CASSMGTARYNEQFF | TGTGCCAGTAGTATGGGGACAGCCCGATACAATGAGCAGTTCTTC
TRBD1 | TRBJ2-5 | TRBV10-3 | few | CASTTGDQETQYF | TGTGCCAGTACCACAGGGGACCAAGAGACCCAGTACTTC
TRBD2 | TRBJ2-1 | TRBV5-1 | many | CASSLVGSGGNNEQFF | TGCGCCAGCAGCTTGGTAGGTAGCGGGGGAAACAATGAGCAGTTCTTC
TRBD1 | TRBJ2-5 | TRBV19 | NA | CASSMGQGAETQYF | TGTGCCAGTAGTATGGGACAGGGGGCAGAGACCCAGTACTTC
TRBD1 | TRBJ1-1 | TRBV18 | once | CASSPLPTGVNTEAFF | TGTGCCAGCTCACCACTCCCGACAGGGGTGAACACTGAAGCTTTCTTT
TRBD2 | TRBJ2-3 | TRBV9 | many | CASSASGGGSTDTQYF | TGTGCCAGCAGCGCGTCGGGGGGGGGATCCACAGATACGCAGTATTTT
NA | TRBJ2-1 | TRBV30 | many | CAWTPGLYNEQFF | TGTGCCTGGACTCCGGGACTGTACAATGAGCAGTTCTTC
TRBD2 | TRBJ2-1 | TRBV5-1 | many | CASSLGGVAGGPQANEQFF | TGCGCCAGCAGCTTGGGGGGAGTAGCGGGAGGGCCCCAAGCGAATGAGCAGTTCTTC
NA | TRBJ2-5 | TRBV3-1 | many | CASSPRGGADQETQYF | TGTGCCAGCAGCCCGAGGGGGGGCGCGGACCAAGAGACCCAGTACTTC
NA | TRBJ1-1 | TRBV20-1 | NA | CSVLGPDTEAFF | TGCAGCGTTCTAGGACCGGACACTGAAGCTTTCTTT
TRBD1 | TRBJ2-2 | TRBV10-2 | many | CASSEGTEARELFF | TGCGCCAGCAGTGAGGGGACAGAGGCGAGGGAGCTGTTTTTT
NA | TRBJ2-5 | TRBV19 | NA | CASSMGLRETQYF | TGTGCCAGTAGTATGGGCCTGCGAGAGACCCAGTACTTC
NA | TRBJ2-3 | TRBV29-1 | few | CSVEWGTDTQYF | TGCAGCGTTGAATGGGGGACAGATACGCAGTATTTT
TRBD2 | TRBJ2-1 | TRBV9 | NA | CASSGRGGYNEQFF | TGTGCCAGCAGCGGGCGGGGGGGCTACAATGAGCAGTTCTTC
TRBD1 | TRBJ2-7 | TRBV18 | NA | CASSPLGTGTYEQYF | TGTGCCAGCTCACCATTGGGGACAGGGACCTACGAGCAGTACTTC
NA | TRBJ2-1 | TRBV2 | many | CASSVQVPQFF | TGTGCCAGCAGTGTCCAGGTTCCACAGTTCTTC
TRBD1 | TRBJ2-5 | TRBV6-1 | many | CASSDDRGRRETQYF | TGTGCCAGCAGCGATGACAGGGGGCGACGGGAGACCCAGTACTTC
NA | TRBJ2-5 | TRBV6-2/TRBV6-3 | few | CASSYGSGEETQYF | TGTGCCAGCAGTTACGGTTCGGGTGAGGAGACCCAGTACTTC
TRBD2 | TRBJ2-3 | TRBV10-2 | NA | CASSESKGLAGGTDTQYF | TGCGCCAGCAGTGAGTCCAAGGGACTAGCGGGAGGAACAGATACGCAGTATTTT
TRBD2 | TRBJ2-2 | TRBV10-1 | NA | CASSATSGGANTGELFF | TGCGCCAGCAGTGCGACTAGCGGGGGGGCAAACACCGGGGAGCTGTTTTTT
NA | TRBJ1-4 | TRBV28 | many | CASNQVKNEKLFF | TGTGCCAGCAATCAAGTAAAGAATGAAAAACTGTTTTTT